This entry lists 28 T cell receptor beta chains sequenced from one sample in a study of identical twins. Via MiXCR, TCRdb re-called the 5' RACE reads, giving one row per CDR3 protein. The table includes 600,000 to 850,000 distinct CDR3 sequences, 15% to 20% detected once. These data were also filed under a second study, of T cells expressing NK-cell markers.

Sequencing was carried out using PBMCs. The receptor source for this set is a young woman in good health.

The CDR3: CASSALSGGNEQFF. CDR3 coding DNA: TGTGCCAGCAGCGCATTGAGCGGGGGCAATGAGCAGTTCTTC. The genes are TRBV9 and TRBJ2-1, with 8 bases lining up with TRBD2. The V and J ends lost 3 bases and 6 bases, in that order; junction bases with no gene match: 5. Germline CDR1 is SGDLS and CDR2 is YYNGEE. This CDR3 is built from 14 residues. The complete variable domain, with remaining parts taken from reference TRBV9 and TRBJ2-1, reads DSGVTQTPKHLITATGQRVTLRCSPRSGDLSVYWYQQSLDQGLQFLIQYYNGEERAKGNILERFSAQQFPDLHSELNLSSLELGDSALYFCASSALSGGNEQFFGPGTRLTVL.

The J gene is TRBJ2-1, the V gene TRBV10-1; TRBD1 matches 7 bases. The trim removed 9 bases at V and 7 bases at J, leaving 9 bases unmatched. From germline, CDR1 is WNHNN and CDR2 SYGVQD (reference sequence). This CDR3 spans 13 amino acids. CDR3 DNA sequence: TGCGCCAGGAAAGTACAGGGGATAAATGAGCAGTTCTTC. Translating it yields CARKVQGINEQFF.

The rearrangement links TRBV5-1 to TRBJ2-5; D ambiguous. This CDR3 is built from 13 residues. The germline V and J ends were trimmed by 3 bases and 5 bases, with 11 bases remaining between them. CDR1 is SGHRS and CDR2 is YFSETQ in the germline V gene. As DNA, the CDR3 is TGCGCCAGCAGCTACCGCCCCGGGGAGACCCAGTACTTC. It yields the protein CASSYRPGETQYF.

This clonotype was detected ten times or more. The chain couples TRBV6-5 to TRBJ1-2; D may be TRBD1 (6 bases). V dropped 4 bases and J dropped 6 bases, with 21 bases sitting between them. Per germline, CDR1 MNHEY and CDR2 SVGAGI. This CDR3 is 16 amino acids long. The CDR3 nucleotides read TGTGCCAGCAGTTCCAGCTACAGGGTTGACGTGGATGGCTACACCTTC. Protein: CASSSSYRVDVDGYTF.

The chain employs TRBV5-1 and TRBJ2-7; 11 bases map to TRBD2. Germline V gene data show CDR1 as SGHRS and CDR2 as YFSETQ. The V and J ends lost 2 bases and 2 bases, in that order; junction bases with no gene match: 3. The CDR3 loop spans 15 amino acids. CDR3 residues: CASSFTSGGTYEQYF. For the CDR3, the DNA is TGCGCCAGCAGCTTCACTAGCGGGGGCACCTACGAGCAGTACTTC.

This clonotype was seen more than once but under ten times. The chain is built from TRBV6-5 and TRBJ2-2; 10 nucleotides align to TRBD2. The CDR3 runs 14 residues. Trimming took 2 bases from V and 6 from J; bases not matched to a gene: 0. The V gene's germline CDR1 is MNHEY and CDR2 SVGAGI. CDR3 bases: TGTGCCAGCAGTTACACTAGCGGGGCCGGGGAGCTGTTTTTT. Its protein product is CASSYTSGAGELFF.

This clonotype has a handful of counts. The chain links TRBV12-3 or TRBV12-4 to TRBJ2-7; perhaps TRBD2 as D (5 bases). The CDR3 contains 15 residues. Trimming stripped 5 bases from V and 3 bases from J, with 17 bases between. CDR3 region: CASSPWRAEVYEQYF. Written as DNA, the CDR3 is TGTGCCAGCAGTCCTTGGCGGGCGGAGGTCTACGAGCAGTACTTC.

In its sample, this clonotype was seen once. This chain uses TRBV4-3 with TRBJ2-7; 12 bases are shared with TRBD1. V lost 4 bases to trimming and J lost 6 bases; unmatched junction nucleotides: 4. The CDR3 has 14 residues. Per germline, CDR1 LGHNA and CDR2 YSLEER. CDR3 loop: CASSPGQGAFEQYF. CDR3 sequence (DNA): TGCGCCAGCAGCCCGGGACAGGGGGCGTTCGAGCAGTACTTC.

This clonotype was seen a few times. The chain employs TRBV20-1 and TRBJ2-1, with a tentative D call TRBD2 (5 bases). Germline CDR1 DFQATT, CDR2 SNEGSKA (reference sequence). The CDR3 has 14 residues. Between the trimmed V and J ends, which lost 5 bases and 3 bases, there was a span of 14 bases. DNA for the CDR3: TGCAGTGCTCCCCGGGGTCCCCTCTACAATGAGCAGTTCTTC. It translates to CSAPRGPLYNEQFF.

With respect to this clonotype: One end of the junction fails to match germline, which may point to a read error. V is TRBV10-3 and J is TRBJ2-3; 12 nucleotides match TRBD2. Germline V gene lookup returns CDR1 ENHRY and CDR2 SYGVKD. The CDR3 has 17 amino acids. DNA of the CDR3: TGTGCCACCAGTACCGGACTAGCGGGACCCTACACAGATACGCAGTATTTT. Translation: CATSTGLAGPYTDTQYF.

This clonotype has a handful of counts. The rearrangement uses TRBV5-8 and TRBJ2-7; D call uncertain. The CDR3 consists of 12 residues. Between the trimmed V and J ends, which lost 7 bases and 4 bases, there was a span of 12 bases. Germline V CDR1 and CDR2: SGHTS, YDEGEE. The CDR3 loop reads CASPGLPYEQYF. The DNA for the CDR3 is TGTGCCAGCCCTGGGCTTCCTTACGAGCAGTACTTC.

This clonotype was seen only a few times. V and J are TRBV3-1 and TRBJ2-2; D is uncertain. Trimming removed 6 bases at V and 5 bases at J, with 10 bases between. The CDR3 is made up of 13 amino acids. Germline V gives CDR1 LGHDT, CDR2 YNNKEL (reference sequence). The CDR3 nucleotides read TGTGCCAGCAGTGGTTCTTGGACCGGGGAGCTGTTTTTT. This codes for CASSGSWTGELFF.

The genes are TRBV3-1 and TRBJ2-3, with 12 nucleotides matching TRBD2. Germline values: CDR1 LGHDT, CDR2 YNNKEL (reference sequence). The CDR3 runs 17 residues. V lost 0 bases to trimming and J lost 3 bases; unmatched junction nucleotides: 4. The CDR3 DNA reads as TGTGCCAGCAGCCAAGATCCAGGACTAGCGGGGACAGATACGCAGTATTTT. This encodes CASSQDPGLAGTDTQYF.

J is TRBJ1-1 and V is TRBV5-1; 8 nucleotides align to TRBD1. This CDR3 has 13 amino acids. Germline lookup yields CDR1 SGHRS and CDR2 YFSETQ. The junction had 5 bases not matched to a gene; V was cut back by 4 bases and J by 6 bases. CDR3 sequence reads: CASSVQGGAEAFF. CDR3 nucleotide sequence: TGCGCCAGCAGCGTACAGGGGGGAGCTGAAGCTTTCTTT.

In this sample, this clonotype turned up many times. The chain carries TRBV7-9 and TRBJ2-7; D tentatively reads TRBD1 or TRBD2 (5 bases each). The CDR3 consists of 13 residues. Germline V CDR1 and CDR2: SEHNR, FQNEAQ (reference sequence). The germline V and J ends were trimmed by 5 bases and 3 bases, with 11 bases remaining between them. The CDR3 spells CASSLWDGYEQYF. CDR3 nucleotide sequence: TGTGCCAGCAGCCTGTGGGACGGCTACGAGCAGTACTTC.

This chain joins TRBV10-3 and TRBJ1-2; D gene uncertain. Trimming left V 9 bases short and J 4 bases short, with 21 bases between. The CDR3 consists of 15 residues. Germline V gives CDR1 ENHRY, CDR2 SYGVKD. CDR3 in DNA: TGTGCCATTACCCCGAAAGACGACATAATCTATGGCTACACCTTC. Residues: CAITPKDDIIYGYTF.

This chain joins TRBV7-9 and TRBJ1-1; D remains ambiguous. The CDR3 length is 14 residues. Per the germline V gene, CDR1 is SEHNR and CDR2 is FQNEAQ (reference sequence). With 3 bases removed from V and 2 bases from J, the gap between germline ends came to 10 bases. CDR3 DNA sequence: TGTGCCAGCAGCTTGCCCGGGCCTAACACTGAAGCTTTCTTT. Its protein is CASSLPGPNTEAFF. Using reference TRBV7-9 and TRBJ1-1 for the parts outside the CDR3, the full variable domain is DTGVSQNPRHKITKRGQNVTFRCDPISEHNRLYWYRQTLGQGPEFLTYFQNEAQLEKSRLLSDRFSAERPKGSFSTLEIQRTEQGDSAMYLCASSLPGPNTEAFFGQGTRLTVV.

The chain is built from TRBV12-3 or TRBV12-4 and TRBJ1-2, with D unresolved. CDR3 length: 13 amino acids. Trimming removed 5 bases from V and 8 bases from J, with 15 bases in between. The CDR3 bases are TGTGCCAGCAGTCTCTTAAAGGAGGGCGGCTACACCTTC. Translation gives CASSLLKEGGYTF.

This sequence joins TRBV10-3 and TRBJ2-3; 13 nucleotides match TRBD2. V shed 4 bases and J 4 bases; nucleotides not matched to a gene: 5. Looked up from germline, CDR1 is ENHRY and CDR2 is SYGVKD. The CDR3 has 16 residues. The CDR3, as DNA: TGTGCCATCAGTGGGACTAGCGGGAGACTTTCAGATACGCAGTATTTT. Its protein product is CAISGTSGRLSDTQYF.

The chain is built from TRBV5-1 and TRBJ2-3, with 8 bases that match TRBD2. J gave up 2 bases and V 6 bases, and 14 bases lay outside the gene matches. Germline V gene sequence: CDR1 SGHRS, CDR2 YFSETQ. The CDR3 is 17 amino acids. CDR3 region: CASTPGTSGGSTDTQYF. The CDR3 nucleotides are TGCGCCAGCACCCCCGGTACAAGCGGGGGATCCACAGATACGCAGTATTTT.

This clonotype was observed a handful of times. V gene TRBV27 combines with J gene TRBJ2-5, with 12 bases fitting TRBD2. From germline, CDR1 is MNHEY and CDR2 SMNVEV (reference sequence). The trim removed 3 bases at V and 5 bases at J, leaving 10 bases unmatched. The CDR3 length is 17 residues. Here the CDR3 DNA reads TGTGCCAGCAGTTTCCCCTGGACTAGCGGGATGGCGGAGACCCAGTACTTC. Residues: CASSFPWTSGMAETQYF.

This clonotype was recorded a few times. The chain couples TRBV5-1 to TRBJ2-2, with D possibly TRBD1 on 6 matching bases. Germline V gene sequence: CDR1 SGHRS, CDR2 YFSETQ. The CDR3 runs 16 residues. V lost 2 bases, J lost 0 bases, and 11 bases lay in between. The CDR3 coding sequence is TGCGCCAGCAGCTTCGGACAGTTCGCGAACACCGGGGAGCTGTTTTTT. Protein sequence: CASSFGQFANTGELFF.

The V and J genes are TRBV20-1 and TRBJ1-5; D not resolved. Germline CDR1 DFQATT, CDR2 SNEGSKA (reference sequence). The CDR3 runs to 13 residues. V was pared by 6 bases and J by 2 bases, with 11 bases between. The chain's CDR3 is CSAMGRGNQPQHF. For the CDR3, the DNA is TGCAGTGCCATGGGGAGAGGCAATCAGCCCCAGCATTTT.

The rearrangement uses TRBV10-3 and TRBJ2-7, with unresolved D. This CDR3 contains 14 residues. Germline V CDR1 and CDR2: ENHRY, SYGVKD. The V end lost 0 bases, the J end lost 5 bases, and 11 bases lay between the germline ends. CDR3 in DNA: TGTGCCATCAGTGAGTCGAAGGAGCCCAACGAGCAGTACTTC. Protein product: CAISESKEPNEQYF.

The chain is built from TRBV3-1 and TRBJ2-1; possibly TRBD2 for D (8 bases). Germline assignment: CDR1 LGHDT and CDR2 YNNKEL (reference sequence). The CDR3 sequence is 13 residues long. V was cut by 4 bases and J by 14 bases, with 18 bases left in between. The CDR3: CASSPQGGTRKFF. The CDR3 DNA sequence: TGTGCCAGCAGCCCTCAGGGGGGGACTAGGAAGTTCTTC.

The V call is TRBV20-1, the J call TRBJ2-2; 13 positions match TRBD2. The CDR3 spans 15 residues. V was pared by 6 bases and J by 6 bases, with 7 bases of the junction left unmatched. From germline, CDR1 is DFQATT and CDR2 SNEGSKA (reference sequence). The CDR3 coding sequence is TGCAGTGCAAAGACTAGCGGGAGGTCGGCCGGGGAGCTGTTTTTT. Translated, it gives CSAKTSGRSAGELFF.

The J gene is TRBJ2-7, the V gene TRBV7-9; no definite D call. The CDR3 is 13 amino acids. Trimming cost V 1 base and J 9 bases, with 13 bases left between them. Germline CDR1 is SEHNR and CDR2 is FQNEAQ (reference sequence). The CDR3 spells CASSLDVVGRQYF. For the CDR3, the DNA is TGTGCCAGCAGCTTAGATGTGGTAGGGCGGCAGTACTTC.

V gene TRBV7-8 combines with J gene TRBJ2-5; 9 bases align to TRBD2. In germline, CDR1 is SGHVS, CDR2 FQNEAQ. Germline trimming cut 8 bases from V and 1 base from J; bases unmatched to any gene: 5. The CDR3 sequence is 14 residues long. The DNA of the CDR3 is TGTGCCAGCGCTAGCGGGGTGATCCAAGAGACCCAGTACTTC. Encoded protein: CASASGVIQETQYF.